Detailed here is one T cell receptor beta chain. This sample was included in a study of blood T cell repertoires in COVID-19. Study-level information: COVID-19 samples from acute and convalescent phases originated in the United States, Italy and Spain.

Seattle participants joined during active infection and were tracked over time. The authors' processing: It was from reference gene primer amplification that nucleated cell counts were estimated. The table came from immunoSEQ multiplex PCR; TCRdb's copy has only in-frame clones and leaves some out. The V and J calls and clone size come from that table; D and trimming were worked out from the DNA. Among 70,000 to 90,000 clones listed, 70% to 90% were seen once. The V gene's germline CDR1 is ENHRY and CDR2 SYGVKD. Deletions cut 6 bases from V and 7 bases from J, with 13 bases between. The CDR3 contains 14 residues.

The chain links TRBV10-3 to TRBJ1-6, with a weak D call TRBD1 (5 bases). The clonotype originates from a middle-aged man with COVID-19, enrolled during active disease. The sequenced sample consisted of peripheral blood. The CDR3 reads CAIRGEGGNSPLHF. In nucleotides, the CDR3 is TGTGCCATCAGGGGGGAGGGTGGAAATTCACCCCTCCACTTT.